Shown below are 29 T cell receptor beta chains from a single sample sequenced in a study of glioma-infiltrating T cells after dendritic cell vaccination. Sequencing was performed with immunoSEQ multiplex PCR; in TCRdb, only in-frame clones are kept and a portion is missing. The data show 95,000 or so clones, over 65% seen once. This material consisted of blood, taken before dendritic cell vaccination. These receptors originate from a human donor with glioblastoma.

For this clone: Within the sample, other DNA sequences also encode this same CDR3. The chain uses TRBV25-1 and TRBJ2-5; D perhaps matches TRBD1 (5 bases). The CDR3 loop spans 15 amino acids. V lost 3 bases and J lost 4, with 15 bases in between. Germline lookup yields CDR1 MGHDK and CDR2 SYGVNS. This chain's CDR3 is CASSDLGSTGETQYF. The CDR3 DNA reads TGTGCCAGCAGTGATCTTGGCAGCACAGGAGAGACCCAGTACTTC.

The rearrangement links TRBV6-5 to TRBJ2-7; no reliable D call. V was trimmed by 0 bases and J by 6 bases, leaving 9 bases between them. CDR3 length: 13 amino acids. Per germline, CDR1 MNHEY and CDR2 SVGAGI. CDR3 protein: CASSYSAMSEQYF. In DNA, the CDR3 is TGTGCCAGCAGTTACTCCGCGATGAGCGAGCAGTACTTC.

The chain links TRBV6-5 to TRBJ1-6; tentative D call: TRBD1 (5 bases). V lost 2 bases and J 5 bases, leaving 10 bases between the germline ends. Germline-derived CDR1 and CDR2 are MNHEY and SVGAGI. The CDR3 is 15 amino acids. The CDR3 nucleotides read TGTGCCAGCAGTTACCTTGGACACAATAATTCACCCCTCCACTTT. Translation gives CASSYLGHNNSPLHF.

J is TRBJ2-1 and V is TRBV28; maybe TRBD2 (5 bases). The V gene lost 2 bases and the J gene lost 4 bases, with 18 bases spanning the gap. The CDR3 covers 17 residues. Germline values: CDR1 MDHEN, CDR2 SYDVKM. This CDR3 is CASSLGGSIGTYNEQFF. The CDR3 nucleotides read TGTGCCAGCAGTTTAGGAGGCAGTATCGGAACTTACAATGAGCAGTTCTTC.

The chain is built from TRBV28 and TRBJ2-3; TRBD2 aligns across 11 bases. Germline-derived CDR1 and CDR2 are MDHEN and SYDVKM. The trim removed 8 bases at V and 7 bases at J, leaving 8 bases unmatched. The CDR3 runs 14 residues. The CDR3 here is CASVIAGGPYTQYF. CDR3 sequence (DNA): TGTGCCAGCGTTATAGCGGGGGGGCCATATACGCAGTATTTT.

The V gene is TRBV19, the J gene TRBJ1-1, with D perhaps TRBD1 (5 bases). This CDR3 has 14 residues. CDR1 LNHDA and CDR2 SQIVND come from the germline V gene (reference sequence). With 0 bases removed from V and 4 bases from J, the gap between germline ends came to 9 bases. The CDR3 DNA sequence: TGTGCCAGTAGTATAGAGTTAGGGGCCACTGAAGCTTTCTTT. Encoded protein: CASSIELGATEAFF.

V gene TRBV15 combines with J gene TRBJ2-5, with D uncertain. Germline V gives CDR1 LNHNV, CDR2 YYDKDF (reference sequence). V was clipped by 2 bases and J by 0 bases, with 4 bases between them. CDR3 size: 13 residues. DNA of the CDR3: TGTGCCACCAGCAGATCAAACCAAGAGACCCAGTACTTC. Translation: CATSRSNQETQYF.

The V gene is TRBV29-1, the J gene TRBJ1-2; maybe TRBD1 (6 bases). Trimming pared 2 bases from V and 4 bases from J, leaving 14 bases between. This CDR3 is 14 amino acids long. The V gene's germline CDR1 is SQVTM and CDR2 ANQGSEA. CDR3 protein: CSVELLTGPYGYTF. The CDR3 DNA follows: TGCAGCGTTGAACTCCTGACAGGACCCTATGGCTACACCTTC.

V and J are TRBV5-1 and TRBJ1-1; possibly TRBD1 for D (5 bases). The CDR3 runs 15 residues. CDR1 and CDR2 (germline): SGHRS, YFSETQ. V gave up 4 bases and J gave up 1 base, with 14 bases separating them. The CDR3 nucleotides are TGCGCCAGCAGCCGGGACGGGGGGGGGAACACTGAAGCTTTCTTT. Translation gives CASSRDGGGNTEAFF.

Only a few counts were recorded for this clone. The gene calls are TRBV7-2 and TRBJ1-6, with D hard to call. Germline CDR1 and CDR2: SGHTA and FQGNSA. The V end lost 0 bases, the J end lost 5 bases, and 14 bases lay between the germline ends. CDR3 length: 17 amino acids. This CDR3 reads CASSLARGLLDNSPLHF. For the CDR3, the DNA is TGTGCCAGCAGCTTAGCCCGTGGGCTTTTGGATAATTCACCCCTCCACTTT.

This chain uses TRBV6-5 with TRBJ1-1; D ambiguous. Deletions cut 0 bases from V and 8 bases from J, with 10 bases between. The CDR3 is made up of 13 amino acids. Germline V gene data show CDR1 as MNHEY and CDR2 as SVGAGI. Written as DNA, the CDR3 is TGTGCCAGCAGTTACTCCGGGAGAAGGGAAGCTTTCTTT. Translation gives CASSYSGRREAFF.

The V gene is TRBV4-2, the J gene TRBJ2-7, with TRBD1 identical over 9 bases. In germline, CDR1 is LGHNA, CDR2 YNFKEQ. The J segment lost 5 bases and the V segment lost 4 bases, leaving 12 bases of the junction unmatched. The CDR3 length is 16 residues. DNA of the CDR3: TGTGCCAGCAGCCCAGTAGGGGGGACAGGGTACGACGAGCAGTACTTC. It is translated as CASSPVGGTGYDEQYF.

This chain connects TRBV21-1 to TRBJ1-5; no check of the table's D call, TRBD1, against the DNA was made. TRBV21-1 is deemed a pseudogene. The length of the CDR3 is 17 residues. Here the CDR3 reads CASSVQGCRVSNQPQHF. The DNA of the CDR3 is TGTGCCAGCAGCGTACAGGGATGTAGGGTTAGCAATCAGCCCCAGCATTTT.

This chain joins TRBV25-1 and TRBJ2-2, with a weak D call TRBD2 (5 bases). V lost 1 base and J 12 bases, leaving 18 bases between the germline ends. Looked up from germline, CDR1 is MGHDK and CDR2 is SYGVNS. CDR3 size: 15 residues. As DNA, the CDR3 is TGTGCCAGCAGTGAATTCACAGATACACCGGGGAAGCTGTTTTTT. It specifies CASSEFTDTPGKLFF.

The CDR3 DNA sequence: TGTGCCAGCAGCAACCGGGACAGGGTCTCCTACGAGCAGTACTTC. It is translated as CASSNRDRVSYEQYF. The chain recombines TRBV21-1 with TRBJ2-7; TRBD1, the table's D call, lacks a check against the DNA. TRBV21-1 is annotated as a pseudogene. The CDR3 covers 15 residues.

The CDR3 loop reads CASRAPGVKRDEQYF. Here the CDR3 DNA reads TGTGCCAGCAGGGCGCCGGGGGTTAAACGCGACGAGCAGTACTTC. V usage is TRBV6-5 and J usage is TRBJ2-7; tentatively, D is TRBD2 (6 bases). Trimming took off 6 bases at V and 5 bases at J, with 20 bases between the two ends. The germline CDR1 and CDR2 sequences are MNHEY and SVGAGI. The CDR3 runs 15 residues.

The sample holds one count of this clone. CDR3 sequence: CASSLSLGVKETQYF. The CDR3, as DNA: TGTGCCAGCAGCTTATCTTTAGGGGTAAAAGAGACCCAGTACTTC. The V gene is TRBV11-3, the J gene TRBJ2-5; D might be TRBD1 (5 bases). Germline V gives CDR1 SGHNT, CDR2 YENEEA. V was clipped by 2 bases and J by 3 bases, with 13 bases between them. The CDR3 consists of 15 residues.

J is TRBJ1-2 and V is TRBV5-4; D call uncertain. Trimming pared 1 base from V and 4 bases from J, leaving 11 bases between. This CDR3 comprises 14 residues. The V gene's germline CDR1 is SGHNT and CDR2 YYREEE (reference sequence). The CDR3, as DNA: TGTGCCAGCAGCTTGAGCGACGGTTTCTATGGCTACACCTTC. Translated, it gives CASSLSDGFYGYTF.

The chain recombines TRBV7-9 with TRBJ2-1; 9 positions agree with TRBD2. The CDR3 covers 15 residues. V gave up 1 base and J gave up 8 bases; unmatched junction bases: 6. CDR1 and CDR2 (germline): SEHNR, FQNEAQ (reference sequence). The CDR3 loop is CASSLVIAGADEQFF. The CDR3 DNA is TGTGCCAGCAGCTTAGTGATAGCGGGAGCTGATGAGCAGTTCTTC.

The chain is built from TRBV6-5 and TRBJ2-7, with TRBD1 matching over 8 bases. CDR3 length: 15 amino acids. J gave up 1 base and V 7 bases, and 9 bases lay outside the gene matches. CDR1 MNHEY and CDR2 SVGAGI come from the germline V gene. The CDR3, as DNA: TGTGCCAGCACCCGAGGCGACAGGGGTTCCTACGAGCAGTACTTC. Protein sequence: CASTRGDRGSYEQYF.

The chain combines TRBV9 with TRBJ1-2; 10 bases agree with TRBD1. This CDR3 has 16 amino acids. V was clipped by 4 bases and J by 5 bases; unmatched bases: 11. Germline loops: CDR1 SGDLS, CDR2 YYNGEE. The CDR3 nucleotides are TGTGCCAGCAGCTTAGACGGGACAGGGGCCGCATATGGCTACACCTTC. This translates into CASSLDGTGAAYGYTF.

The chain uses TRBV5-6 and TRBJ2-7, with a weak D call TRBD2 (6 bases). Trimming cost V 0 bases and J 1 base, with 11 bases left between them. Per germline, CDR1 SGHDT and CDR2 YYEEEE. This CDR3 is built from 15 residues. The CDR3 nucleotides are TGTGCCAGCAGCTTGGGCCCGGGACTGTCCTACGAGCAGTACTTC. Translation gives CASSLGPGLSYEQYF.

The V and J genes are TRBV7-8 and TRBJ2-7; 7 bases are shared with TRBD1. Germline assignment: CDR1 SGHVS and CDR2 FQNEAQ. CDR3 size: 15 residues. V gave up 1 base and J gave up 2 bases; unmatched junction bases: 5. CDR3 region: CASSLDGTATYEQYF. The CDR3 coding sequence is TGTGCCAGCAGCTTAGATGGGACAGCCACCTACGAGCAGTACTTC.

The chain recombines TRBV10-3 with TRBJ2-6, with 7 nucleotides matching TRBD1. V shed 10 bases and J 0 bases; nucleotides not matched to a gene: 6. CDR3 length: 15 amino acids. Germline V gene sequence: CDR1 ENHRY, CDR2 SYGVKD. The CDR3 sequence is CATGTASSGANVLTF. In DNA, the CDR3 is TGTGCCACCGGGACAGCCTCCTCTGGGGCCAACGTCCTGACTTTC.

The chain couples TRBV11-3 to TRBJ1-1; D might be TRBD1 (6 bases). V was shortened by 5 bases and J by 1 base, with 11 bases between the two germline ends. Germline V gene data show CDR1 as SGHNT and CDR2 as YENEEA. This CDR3 has 14 amino acids. The CDR3: CASSRMGANTEAFF. CDR3 bases: TGTGCCAGCAGCAGAATGGGGGCGAACACTGAAGCTTTCTTT.

The chain combines TRBV14 with TRBJ2-7; 9 positions match TRBD1. Germline trimming cut 3 bases from V and 2 bases from J; bases unmatched to any gene: 5. This CDR3 spans 15 amino acids. Germline V CDR1 and CDR2: SGHDN, FVKESK. The CDR3 protein is CASSHSTGGPYEQYF. The CDR3 DNA reads as TGTGCCAGCAGCCACTCAACAGGGGGCCCCTACGAGCAGTACTTC.

The J gene is TRBJ1-1, the V gene TRBV21-1; the DNA was not compared with TRBD1, the D call given in the table. TRBV21-1 is described as a pseudogene. There are 17 residues in the CDR3. CDR3: CASSKGGAGGASTEAFF. The CDR3 DNA reads TGTGCCAGCAGCAAAGGGGGGGCAGGGGGCGCGTCCACTGAAGCTTTCTTT.

This chain uses TRBV10-3 with TRBJ2-7, with D possibly TRBD2 on 5 matching bases. Trimming took off 10 bases at V and 5 bases at J, with 15 bases between the two ends. The V gene's germline CDR1 is ENHRY and CDR2 SYGVKD. The CDR3 is 12 residues long. The CDR3 here is CATSRGFNEQYF. For the CDR3, the DNA is TGTGCCACCAGCCGGGGTTTCAACGAGCAGTACTTC.

This sequence joins TRBV6-5 and TRBJ2-5, with a tentative D call TRBD2 (6 bases). This CDR3 contains 12 residues. V was shortened by 4 bases and J by 5 bases, with 8 bases between the two germline ends. CDR1 MNHEY and CDR2 SVGAGI come from the germline V gene. Here the CDR3 reads CASSSAGETQYF. The DNA of the CDR3 is TGTGCCAGCAGTTCGGCGGGGGAGACCCAGTACTTC.